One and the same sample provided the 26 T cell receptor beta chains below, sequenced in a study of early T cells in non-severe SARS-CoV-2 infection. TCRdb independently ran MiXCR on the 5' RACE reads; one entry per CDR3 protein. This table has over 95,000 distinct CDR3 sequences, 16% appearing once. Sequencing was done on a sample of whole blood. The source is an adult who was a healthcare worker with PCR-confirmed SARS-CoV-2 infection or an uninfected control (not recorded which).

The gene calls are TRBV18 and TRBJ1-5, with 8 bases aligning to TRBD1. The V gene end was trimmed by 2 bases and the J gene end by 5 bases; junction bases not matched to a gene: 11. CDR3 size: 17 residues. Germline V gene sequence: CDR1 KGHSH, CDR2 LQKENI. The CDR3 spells CASSPRAGGVQDQPQHF. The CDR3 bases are TGTGCCAGCTCACCAAGGGCAGGGGGCGTCCAGGATCAGCCCCAGCATTTT.

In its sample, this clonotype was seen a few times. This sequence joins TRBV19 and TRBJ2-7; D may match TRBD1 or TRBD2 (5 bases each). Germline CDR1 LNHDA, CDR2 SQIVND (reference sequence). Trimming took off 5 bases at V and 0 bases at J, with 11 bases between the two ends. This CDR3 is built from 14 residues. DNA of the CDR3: TGTGCCAGTAGTCTCCCGGGACGCTCCTACGAGCAGTACTTC. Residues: CASSLPGRSYEQYF.

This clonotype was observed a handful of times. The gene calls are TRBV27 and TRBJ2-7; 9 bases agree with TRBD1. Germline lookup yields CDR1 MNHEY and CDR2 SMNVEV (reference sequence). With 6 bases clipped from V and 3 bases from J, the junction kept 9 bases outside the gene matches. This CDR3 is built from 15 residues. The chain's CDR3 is CASRPGQGPFYEQYF. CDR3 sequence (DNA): TGTGCCAGCAGGCCCGGACAGGGGCCTTTCTACGAGCAGTACTTC.

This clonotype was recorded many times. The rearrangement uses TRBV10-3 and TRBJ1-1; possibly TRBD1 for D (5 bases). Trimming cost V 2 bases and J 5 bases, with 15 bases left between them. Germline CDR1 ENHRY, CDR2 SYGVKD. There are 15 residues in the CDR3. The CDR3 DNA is TGTGCCATCAGTGAGGCTACACGGTCAGGGACTGAAGCTTTCTTT. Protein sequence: CAISEATRSGTEAFF.

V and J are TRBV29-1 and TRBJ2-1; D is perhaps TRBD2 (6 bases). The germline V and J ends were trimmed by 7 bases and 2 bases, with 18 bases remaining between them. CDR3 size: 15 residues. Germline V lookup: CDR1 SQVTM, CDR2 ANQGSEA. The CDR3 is CSGVRPGGPYNEQFF. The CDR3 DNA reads TGCAGCGGTGTGCGGCCAGGAGGGCCCTACAATGAGCAGTTCTTC.

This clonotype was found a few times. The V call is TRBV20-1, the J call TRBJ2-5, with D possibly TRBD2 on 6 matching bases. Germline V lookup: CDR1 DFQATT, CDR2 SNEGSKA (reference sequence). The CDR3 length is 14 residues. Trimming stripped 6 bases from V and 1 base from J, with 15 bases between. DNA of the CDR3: TGCAGTGCACCGGAGGGAAGAGTCCAAGAGACCCAGTACTTC. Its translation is CSAPEGRVQETQYF.

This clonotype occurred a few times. CDR3 nucleotide sequence: TGTGCCAGCAGTGATACAGGGGGTGAGCAGTTCTTC. Translation gives CASSDTGGEQFF. The V gene is TRBV12-3 or TRBV12-4, the J gene TRBJ2-1; the match to TRBD1 covers 8 bases. The CDR3 is 12 residues long. J gave up 9 bases and V 5 bases, and 3 bases lay outside the gene matches.

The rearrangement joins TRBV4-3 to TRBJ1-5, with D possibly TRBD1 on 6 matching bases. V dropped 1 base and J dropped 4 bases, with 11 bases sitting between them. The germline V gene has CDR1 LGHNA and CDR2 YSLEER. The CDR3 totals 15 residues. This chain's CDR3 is CASSQVGGGNQPQHF. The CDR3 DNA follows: TGCGCCAGCAGCCAAGTAGGAGGGGGGAATCAGCCCCAGCATTTT.

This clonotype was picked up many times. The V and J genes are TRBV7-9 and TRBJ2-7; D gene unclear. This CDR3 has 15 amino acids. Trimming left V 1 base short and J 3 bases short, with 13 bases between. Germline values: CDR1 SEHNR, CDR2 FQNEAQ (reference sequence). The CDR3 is CASSLVVGRRYEQYF. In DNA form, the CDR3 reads TGTGCCAGCAGCTTAGTGGTGGGAAGGCGCTACGAGCAGTACTTC.

CDR3 region: CASSPPEDRFTEQYF. DNA of the CDR3: TGTGCCAGCAGTCCTCCCGAGGACAGGTTCACCGAGCAGTACTTC. The chain uses TRBV28 and TRBJ2-7; 7 bases fit TRBD1. This CDR3 region has 15 residues. With V trimmed by 5 bases and J by 6 bases, 13 bases remained unmatched. Germline V CDR1 and CDR2: MDHEN, SYDVKM.

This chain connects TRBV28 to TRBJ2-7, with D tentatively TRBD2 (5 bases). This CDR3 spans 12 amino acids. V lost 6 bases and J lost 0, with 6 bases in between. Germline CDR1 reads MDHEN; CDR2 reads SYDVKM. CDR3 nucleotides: TGTGCCAGCAGCCGGGACTCCTACGAGCAGTACTTC. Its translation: CASSRDSYEQYF. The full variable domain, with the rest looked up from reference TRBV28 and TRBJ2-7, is DVKVTQSSRYLVKRTGEKVFLECVQDMDHENMFWYRQDPGLGLRLIYFSYDVKMKEKGDIPEGYSVSREKKERFSLILESASTNQTSMYLCASSRDSYEQYFGPGTRLTVT.

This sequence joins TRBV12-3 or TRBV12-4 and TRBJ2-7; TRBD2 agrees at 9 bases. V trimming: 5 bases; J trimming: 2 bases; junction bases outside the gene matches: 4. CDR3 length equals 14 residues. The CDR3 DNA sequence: TGTGCCAGCAGTCCACTAGCGGGCCCCTACGAGCAGTACTTC. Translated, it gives CASSPLAGPYEQYF.

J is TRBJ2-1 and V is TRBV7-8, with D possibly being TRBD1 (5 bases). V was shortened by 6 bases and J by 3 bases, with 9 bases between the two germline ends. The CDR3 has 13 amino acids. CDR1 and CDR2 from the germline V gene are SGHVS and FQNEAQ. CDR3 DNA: TGTGCCAGCAGTTTCGACAGCTACAATGAGCAGTTCTTC. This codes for CASSFDSYNEQFF.

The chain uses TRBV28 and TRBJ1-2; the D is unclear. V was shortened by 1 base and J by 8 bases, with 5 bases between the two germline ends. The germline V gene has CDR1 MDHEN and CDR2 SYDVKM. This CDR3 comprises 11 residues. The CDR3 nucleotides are TGTGCCAGCAGTTTATTCGACGGCTACACCTTC. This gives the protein CASSLFDGYTF.

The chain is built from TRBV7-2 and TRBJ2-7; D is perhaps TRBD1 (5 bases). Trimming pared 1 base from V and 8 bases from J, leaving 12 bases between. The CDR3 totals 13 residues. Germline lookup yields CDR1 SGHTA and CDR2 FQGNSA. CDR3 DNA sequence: TGTGCCAGCAGCTTAGAAAGGACACGAAAGCAGTACTTC. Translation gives CASSLERTRKQYF.

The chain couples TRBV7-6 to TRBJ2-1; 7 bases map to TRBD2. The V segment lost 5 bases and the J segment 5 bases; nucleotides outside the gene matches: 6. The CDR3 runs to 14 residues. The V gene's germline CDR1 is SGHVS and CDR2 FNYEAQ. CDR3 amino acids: CASSLILADNEQFF. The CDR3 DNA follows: TGTGCCAGCAGCCTCATCCTAGCGGACAATGAGCAGTTCTTC.

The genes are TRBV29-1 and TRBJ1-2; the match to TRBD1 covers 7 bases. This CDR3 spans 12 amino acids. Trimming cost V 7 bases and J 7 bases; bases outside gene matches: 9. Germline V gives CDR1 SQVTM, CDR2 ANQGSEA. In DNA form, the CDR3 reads TGCAGCGCTCCGGGACAGCAAACTGGCTACACCTTC. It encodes CSAPGQQTGYTF.

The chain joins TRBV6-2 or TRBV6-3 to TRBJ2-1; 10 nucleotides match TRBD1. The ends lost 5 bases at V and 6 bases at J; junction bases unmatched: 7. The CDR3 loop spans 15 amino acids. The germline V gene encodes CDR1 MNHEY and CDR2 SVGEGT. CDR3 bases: TGTGCCAGCAGTACACCGGGACAGGGGTCCAATGAGCAGTTCTTC. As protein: CASSTPGQGSNEQFF.

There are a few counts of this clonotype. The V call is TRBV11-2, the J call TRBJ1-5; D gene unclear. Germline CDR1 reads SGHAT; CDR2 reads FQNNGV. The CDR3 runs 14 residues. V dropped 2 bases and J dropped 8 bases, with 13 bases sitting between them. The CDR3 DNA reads TGTGCCAGCAGCTTACCCGGTTCCGGAAAGCCCCAGCATTTT. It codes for CASSLPGSGKPQHF.

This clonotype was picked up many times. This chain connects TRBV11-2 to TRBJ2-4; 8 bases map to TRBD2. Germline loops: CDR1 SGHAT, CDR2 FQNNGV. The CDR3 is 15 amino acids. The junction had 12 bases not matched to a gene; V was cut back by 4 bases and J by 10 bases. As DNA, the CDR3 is TGTGCCAGCAGCTCCCTCGCGGGGGGCGCAGGGATTCAGTACTTC. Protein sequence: CASSSLAGGAGIQYF.

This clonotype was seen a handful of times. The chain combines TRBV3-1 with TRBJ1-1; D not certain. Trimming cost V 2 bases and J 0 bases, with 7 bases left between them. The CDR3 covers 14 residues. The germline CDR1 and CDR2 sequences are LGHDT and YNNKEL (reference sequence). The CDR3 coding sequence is TGTGCCAGCAGCCAACCGGGAATGAACACTGAAGCTTTCTTT. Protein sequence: CASSQPGMNTEAFF.

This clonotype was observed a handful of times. The CDR3 is CASSLDAGRPPSKEPQHF. In DNA, the CDR3 is TGTGCCAGCAGCTTAGACGCCGGGCGGCCCCCTTCTAAGGAACCCCAGCATTTT. This chain uses TRBV7-9 with TRBJ1-5; D not certain. Trimming pared 1 base from V and 10 bases from J, leaving 26 bases between. The CDR3 is made up of 18 amino acids. CDR1 and CDR2 from the germline V gene are SEHNR and FQNEAQ (reference sequence).

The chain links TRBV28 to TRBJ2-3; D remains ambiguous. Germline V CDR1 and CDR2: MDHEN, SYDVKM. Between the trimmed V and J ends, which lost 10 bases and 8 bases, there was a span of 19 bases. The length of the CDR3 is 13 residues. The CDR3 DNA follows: TGTGCCACCAGGACGGACGAAGTGGGTACGCAGTATTTT. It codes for CATRTDEVGTQYF. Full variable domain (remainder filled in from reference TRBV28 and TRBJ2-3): DVKVTQSSRYLVKRTGEKVFLECVQDMDHENMFWYRQDPGLGLRLIYFSYDVKMKEKGDIPEGYSVSREKKERFSLILESASTNQTSMYLCATRTDEVGTQYFGPGTRLTVL.

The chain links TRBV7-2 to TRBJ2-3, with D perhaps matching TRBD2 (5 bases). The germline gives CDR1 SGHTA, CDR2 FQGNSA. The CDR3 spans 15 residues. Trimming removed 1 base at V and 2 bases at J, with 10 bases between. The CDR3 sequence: CASSLGTHITDTQYF. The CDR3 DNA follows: TGTGCCAGCAGCTTAGGGACTCATATCACAGATACGCAGTATTTT.

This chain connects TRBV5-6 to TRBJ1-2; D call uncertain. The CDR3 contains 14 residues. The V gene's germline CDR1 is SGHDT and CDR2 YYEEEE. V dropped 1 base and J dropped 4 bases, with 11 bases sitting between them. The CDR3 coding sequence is TGTGCCAGCAGCTTGTCGGGGTCTGTCTATGGCTACACCTTC. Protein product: CASSLSGSVYGYTF.

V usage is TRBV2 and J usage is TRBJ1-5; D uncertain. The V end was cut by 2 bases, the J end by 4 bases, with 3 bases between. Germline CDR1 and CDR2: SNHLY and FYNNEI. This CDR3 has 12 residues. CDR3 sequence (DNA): TGTGCCAGCAGTGAACCTAATCAGCCCCAGCATTTT. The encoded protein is CASSEPNQPQHF.